The 29 T cell receptor beta chains below come from one sample, sequenced in a study of tumor-infiltrating lymphocytes in oesophageal squamous cell carcinoma. TCRdb called the PCR reads again in MiXCR, with one record for every CDR3 protein. Of 12,000 or so distinct CDR3 sequences listed, 50% to 60% are singletons. Sequenced input: esophageal tumor tissue. These receptors originate from a female donor with esophageal squamous cell carcinoma.

This clonotype was recorded at least ten times. CDR3 sequence (DNA): TGTGCCAGCAGTTTTCTGGACTTCGGGTCCTACGAGCAGTACTTC. Amino acid sequence: CASSFLDFGSYEQYF. The chain couples TRBV6-2 or TRBV6-3 to TRBJ2-7; D possibly corresponds to TRBD2 (5 bases). V was trimmed by 4 bases and J by 1 base, leaving 14 bases between them. Germline assignment: CDR1 MNHEY and CDR2 SVGEGT. This CDR3 region has 15 residues.

As regards this clonotype: The CDR3 end shows no conserved phenylalanine or tryptophan, and so a read error is likely. No DNA is shown, since the ends of the CDR3 on it are uncertain; the CDR3 is the one TCRdb lists. CDR3 sequence: CASSRTTSGRGETQFFGA. The gene calls are TRBV6-2 or TRBV6-3 and TRBJ2-6; the D call TRBD2 from the table was never checked on the DNA. The CDR3 contains 18 residues when both ends are counted. Germline-derived CDR1 and CDR2 are MNHEY and SVGEGT.

This rearrangement joins TRBV7-2 to TRBJ2-4; possible D gene TRBD2, 5 bases. The last part of the DNA fits TRBJ2-7 better; the J call may be wrong. Germline V gene data show CDR1 as SGHTA and CDR2 as FQGNSA. This CDR3 spans 14 amino acids. CDR3 coding DNA: TGTGCCAGCAGCTTAGGGCCGCGGGCCTACGAGCAGTACTTC. Translated: CASSLGPRAYEQYF.

The chain combines TRBV6-6 with TRBJ1-4; the D gene is possibly TRBD1 (5 bases). This CDR3 is 11 amino acids long. CDR1 is MNHNY, CDR2 SVGAGI, per germline (reference sequence). V lost 6 bases, J lost 8 bases, and 7 bases lay in between. Here the CDR3 reads CASRGGEKLFF. For the CDR3, the DNA is TGTGCCAGCAGGGGGGGAGAAAAACTGTTTTTT.

The chain employs TRBV28 and TRBJ2-7; no firm D call. CDR3 size: 13 residues. Germline-derived CDR1 and CDR2 are MDHEN and SYDVKM. V lost 3 bases and J lost 4, with 10 bases in between. For the CDR3, the DNA is TGTGCCAGCAGTTTTGGTCAAAGTTACGAGCAGTACTTC. Its protein product is CASSFGQSYEQYF.

This clonotype was seen a handful of times. The rearrangement joins TRBV7-2 to TRBJ2-5, with D possibly TRBD2 on 5 matching bases. With the DNA end fitting TRBJ2-1 better, the J assignment may be wrong. This CDR3 contains 13 residues. Germline CDR1 reads SGHTA; CDR2 reads FQGNSA. CDR3 loop: CASSRGRRNEQFF. CDR3 bases: TGTGCCAGCAGCCGCGGGCGGCGAAATGAGCAGTTCTTC.

This clonotype has more than one count but fewer than ten. The chain has TRBV28 and TRBJ2-7; 7 nucleotides agree with TRBD2. After removal of 4 bases from V and 1 base from J, the junction contained 4 bases not matched to a gene. There are 14 residues in the CDR3. CDR1 and CDR2 (germline): MDHEN, SYDVKM. The CDR3 spells CASSYRAGSYEQYF. The CDR3 coding sequence is TGTGCCAGCAGTTATCGAGCGGGATCCTACGAGCAGTACTTC.

In its sample, this clonotype is medium-sized. V and J are TRBV7-9 and TRBJ2-7, with TRBD1 matching over 9 bases. Trimming at V came to 5 bases and at J to 6 bases, leaving 11 bases not matched to a gene. The CDR3 runs 15 residues. The germline CDR1 and CDR2 sequences are SEHNR and FQNEAQ (reference sequence). For the CDR3, the DNA is TGTGCCAGCAGCCCCCGCACGGACAGGGGTTTCGAGCAGTACTTC. This encodes CASSPRTDRGFEQYF.

This clonotype is categorized as medium-sized. The chain employs TRBV7-6 and TRBJ2-7; D is possibly TRBD2 (5 bases). This CDR3 is built from 15 residues. CDR1 and CDR2 (germline): SGHVS, FNYEAQ. Trimming removed 2 bases at V and 0 bases at J, with 11 bases between. The CDR3 region is CASSLSWRSSYEQYF. The CDR3, as DNA: TGTGCCAGCAGCTTAAGCTGGAGGAGCTCCTACGAGCAGTACTTC.

This clonotype was found many times. CDR3 DNA: TGTGCCAGCAGCAGACCCGGGACAGGGAACGAGCAGTACTTC. Its protein is CASSRPGTGNEQYF. The chain joins TRBV5-6 to TRBJ2-5; 9 nucleotides align to TRBD1. The end of the DNA fits TRBJ2-7 better, so the J call may be wrong. Germline V gene sequence: CDR1 SGHDT, CDR2 YYEEEE. This CDR3 is 14 amino acids long.

This clonotype was picked up one time. This chain joins TRBV7-8 and TRBJ2-3, with D perhaps matching TRBD1 or TRBD2 (5 bases each). The germline V gene encodes CDR1 SGHVS and CDR2 FQNEAQ. This CDR3 has 15 residues. Trimming took off 1 base at V and 6 bases at J, with 14 bases between the two ends. The CDR3 is CASSLGDGAADTQYF. CDR3 DNA: TGTGCCAGCAGCTTAGGAGACGGGGCGGCGGATACGCAGTATTTT.

This clonotype was seen a handful of times. V usage is TRBV7-9 and J usage is TRBJ2-5, with unresolved D. CDR3 length equals 11 residues. V was shortened by 5 bases and J by 7 bases, with 8 bases between the two germline ends. Germline CDR1 reads SEHNR; CDR2 reads FQNEAQ (reference sequence). CDR3 bases: TGTGCCAGCAGCCCTGGTGGGACCCAGTACTTC. This sequence encodes CASSPGGTQYF.

DNA for the CDR3: TGTGCCAGCAGCTTAAGGGACCCTTTGTCCTACAATGAGCAGTACTTC. Amino acid sequence: CASSLRDPLSYNEQYF. The genes are TRBV7-8 and TRBJ2-4; D possibly matches TRBD1 or TRBD2 (5 bases each). V lost 2 bases and J 13 bases, leaving 24 bases between the germline ends. There are 16 residues in the CDR3. CDR1 is SGHVS and CDR2 is FQNEAQ in the germline V gene.

V usage is TRBV7-2 and J usage is TRBJ2-5; TRBD2 might be the D (6 bases). The CDR3 covers 15 residues. Deletions cut 4 bases from V and 1 base from J, with 13 bases between. Germline-derived CDR1 and CDR2 are SGHTA and FQGNSA. In DNA, the CDR3 is TGTGCCAGCAGCTCGACGCGGGGAGTCCAAGAGACCCAGTACTTC. This encodes CASSSTRGVQETQYF. Filled out from reference TRBV7-2 and TRBJ2-5, the complete variable domain reads GAGVSQSPSNKVTEKGKDVELRCDPISGHTALYWYRQSLGQGLEFLIYFQGNSAPDKSGLPSDRFSAERTGGSVSTLTIQRTQQEDSAVYLCASSSTRGVQETQYFGPGTRLLVL.

CDR3 bases: TGTGCCAGCAGCTTGAGGGCAGTGACCTACGAGCAGTACTTC. It specifies CASSLRAVTYEQYF. The chain employs TRBV7-2 and TRBJ2-7; possibly TRBD2 for D (5 bases). This CDR3 region has 14 residues. Germline V CDR1 and CDR2: SGHTA, FQGNSA. Trimming stripped 3 bases from V and 2 bases from J, with 11 bases between.

The CDR3 protein is CASIQRGGVGLADTQYF. CDR3 DNA: TGTGCCAGCATTCAAAGGGGGGGAGTCGGTCTTGCGGATACGCAGTATTTT. This chain uses TRBV6-5 with TRBJ2-3; tentative D call: TRBD2 (7 bases). V was cut by 7 bases and J by 6 bases, with 26 bases left in between. Germline CDR1 and CDR2: MNHEY and SVGAGI. CDR3 length equals 17 residues.

This clonotype was counted at least ten times. Being one base from a much bigger clone, this may be a read error. The gene calls are TRBV10-1 and TRBJ2-5, with D perhaps matching TRBD2 (6 bases). The CDR3 contains 14 residues. Germline values: CDR1 WNHNN, CDR2 SYGVQD (reference sequence). Deletions cut 6 bases from V and 11 bases from J, with 22 bases between. The CDR3 reads CASSGSISYNEQYF. In DNA form, the CDR3 reads TGCGCCAGCAGCGGGAGCATATCCTACAATGAGCAGTACTTC.

This clonotype came up once. The DNA for the CDR3 is TGTGCCAGCAGCTTGTTAGGGACAGGGGGTAATGGCTACACCTTC. Translating it yields CASSLLGTGGNGYTF. The J gene is TRBJ1-2, the V gene TRBV11-2, with 11 bases lining up with TRBD1. CDR1 is SGHAT, CDR2 FQNNGV, per germline. V was clipped by 3 bases and J by 6 bases; unmatched bases: 6. This CDR3 contains 15 residues.

This clonotype has a handful of counts. The chain couples TRBV20-1 to TRBJ2-5; 10 nucleotides line up with TRBD1. The CDR3 runs to 13 residues. Germline assignment: CDR1 DFQATT and CDR2 SNEGSKA (reference sequence). V dropped 5 bases and J dropped 11; count of bases not matched to a gene: 11. The chain's CDR3 is CSAPRGTGDEQYF. CDR3 nucleotide sequence: TGCAGTGCTCCCCGCGGGACAGGGGATGAGCAGTACTTC.

About this clonotype: No DNA is shown, since the ends of the CDR3 on it are uncertain; the CDR3 is the one TCRdb lists. The V gene is TRBV10-1, the J gene TRBJ2-6; TRBD1 is taken as the D call from the table, unchecked against the DNA. The CDR3 spans 16 residues, counting both ends. CDR1 is WNHNN and CDR2 is SYGVQD in the germline V gene (reference sequence). CDR3 region: CAREPGTGYCWLHLRF.

This clonotype was found many times. The rearrangement links TRBV5-4 to TRBJ2-1, with 8 bases aligning to TRBD2. Judging by the DNA end, TRBJ2-7 fits better; the J call may be wrong. Germline CDR1 and CDR2: SGHNT and YYREEE (reference sequence). This CDR3 contains 15 residues. CDR3 coding DNA: TGTGCCAGCAGCTTGGCCCGGGGGGGCCGCCACGAGCAGTACTTC. It encodes CASSLARGGRHEQYF.

The sample holds many counts of this clonotype. This sequence joins TRBV5-4 and TRBJ2-7, with D hard to call. The CDR3 extends over 12 amino acids. Germline V gives CDR1 SGHNT, CDR2 YYREEE (reference sequence). V was clipped by 4 bases and J by 3 bases, with 8 bases between them. CDR3 DNA: TGTGCCAGCAGCCTCAGCAACTACGAGCAGTACTTC. It is translated as CASSLSNYEQYF.

Many counts were recorded for this clonotype. V is TRBV6-1 and J is TRBJ2-3, with 10 bases that match TRBD2. CDR1 is MNHNS, CDR2 SASEGT, per germline. The CDR3 is 16 residues long. V was pared by 4 bases and J by 2 bases, with 6 bases of the junction left unmatched. The CDR3 spells CASSARTSGNTDTQYF. The CDR3, as DNA: TGTGCCAGCAGTGCAAGGACTAGCGGCAACACAGATACGCAGTATTTT.

The J gene is TRBJ1-6, the V gene TRBV11-2; tentative D call: TRBD2 (6 bases). Gene TRBJ2-5 matches the end of the DNA better, so the J call may be wrong. Germline V CDR1 and CDR2: SGHAT, FQNNGV. CDR3 size: 15 residues. The CDR3: CASSRFWRDQETQYF. The DNA for the CDR3 is TGTGCCAGCAGTAGGTTTTGGAGGGACCAAGAGACCCAGTACTTC.

The CDR3 coding sequence is TGTGCCAGCATCCCCCCAGGGGTCGTGACAGATACGCAGTATTTT. Translation gives CASIPPGVVTDTQYF. The chain carries TRBV6-1 and TRBJ1-4, with D possibly being TRBD1 (6 bases). TRBJ2-3 matches the DNA end more closely, so the J call is doubtful. Germline V gene lookup returns CDR1 MNHNS and CDR2 SASEGT. CDR3 length equals 15 residues.

This clonotype was counted between two and nine times. The chain uses TRBV7-3 and TRBJ2-3; 7 bases line up with TRBD2. Germline V gives CDR1 SGHTA, CDR2 FQGTGA. After removal of 5 bases from V and 4 bases from J, the junction contained 9 bases not matched to a gene. The CDR3 is made up of 15 amino acids. CDR3 sequence (DNA): TGTGCCAGCAGCATATCCGGGACTAAAGCAGATACGCAGTATTTT. Translated, it gives CASSISGTKADTQYF.

CDR3 sequence: CASRTGVYNEQFF. The CDR3 region has the DNA TGCGCCAGCAGGACAGGGGTTTACAATGAGCAGTTCTTC. The V and J genes are TRBV10-2 and TRBJ2-1; 8 bases line up with TRBD1. Germline V CDR1 and CDR2: WSHSY, SAAADI. The CDR3 runs to 13 residues. Trimming at V came to 6 bases and at J to 4 bases, leaving 2 bases not matched to a gene.

In the case of this clonotype: In this CDR3 the conserved last residue, phenylalanine or tryptophan, is missing, so a read error is likely. It is unclear where the CDR3 begins or ends on the DNA, so no DNA is shown, and the CDR3 is as TCRdb lists it. The rearrangement joins TRBV7-6 to TRBJ2-6; whether TRBD1, the table's D call, matches the DNA was not checked. In germline, CDR1 is SGHVS, CDR2 FNYEAQ. The CDR3 has 16 amino acids, counting both end residues. This chain's CDR3 is CASSLGGGSYEQYFGA.

V and J are TRBV7-8 and TRBJ2-5, with 12 bases identical to TRBD1. The DNA end lines up better with TRBJ2-7; the J call may be wrong. Germline-derived CDR1 and CDR2 are SGHVS and FQNEAQ. There are 17 residues in the CDR3. The CDR3 here is CASSLKRPGQGAHEQYF. CDR3 sequence (DNA): TGTGCCAGCAGCTTAAAAAGGCCGGGACAGGGGGCTCACGAGCAGTACTTC.